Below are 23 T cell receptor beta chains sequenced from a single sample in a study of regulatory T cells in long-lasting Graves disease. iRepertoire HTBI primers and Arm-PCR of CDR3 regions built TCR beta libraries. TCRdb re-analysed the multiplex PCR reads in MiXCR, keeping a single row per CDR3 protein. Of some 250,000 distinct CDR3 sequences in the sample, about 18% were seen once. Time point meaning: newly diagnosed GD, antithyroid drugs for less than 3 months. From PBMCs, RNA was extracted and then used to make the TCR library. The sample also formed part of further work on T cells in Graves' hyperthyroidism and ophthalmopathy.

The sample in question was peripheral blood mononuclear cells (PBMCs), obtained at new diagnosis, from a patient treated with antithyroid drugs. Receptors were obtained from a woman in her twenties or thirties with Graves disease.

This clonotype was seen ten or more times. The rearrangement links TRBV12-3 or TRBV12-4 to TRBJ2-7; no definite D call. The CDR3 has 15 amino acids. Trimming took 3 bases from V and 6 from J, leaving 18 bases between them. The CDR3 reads CASSFLPAGSREQYF. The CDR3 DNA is TGTGCCAGCAGTTTTCTCCCGGCCGGGTCACGCGAGCAGTACTTC.

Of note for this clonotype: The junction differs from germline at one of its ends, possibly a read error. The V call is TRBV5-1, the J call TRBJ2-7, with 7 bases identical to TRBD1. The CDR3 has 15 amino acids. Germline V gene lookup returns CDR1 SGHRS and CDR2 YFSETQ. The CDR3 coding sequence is TGTGCCAGCAGCTTGCCCCGGACAGGTCCTTACGAGCAGTACTTC. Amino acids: CASSLPRTGPYEQYF.

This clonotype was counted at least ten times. For the CDR3, the DNA is TGCGCCAGCGGACTCACAGGGGACACTGAAGCTTTCTTT. Amino acids: CASGLTGDTEAFF. The rearrangement links TRBV5-1 to TRBJ1-1; 7 nucleotides line up with TRBD1. The germline CDR1 and CDR2 sequences are SGHRS and YFSETQ. The J segment lost 3 bases and the V segment lost 7 bases, leaving 6 bases of the junction unmatched. CDR3 length equals 13 residues.

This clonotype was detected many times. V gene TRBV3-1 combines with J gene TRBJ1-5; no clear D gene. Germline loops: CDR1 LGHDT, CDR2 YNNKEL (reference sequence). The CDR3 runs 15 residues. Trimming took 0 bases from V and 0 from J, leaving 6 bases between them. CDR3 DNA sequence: TGTGCCAGCAGCCAAGATGGGAATAGCAATCAGCCCCAGCATTTT. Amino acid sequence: CASSQDGNSNQPQHF. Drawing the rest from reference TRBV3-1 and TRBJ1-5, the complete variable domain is DTAVSQTPKYLVTQMGNDKSIKCEQNLGHDTMYWYKQDSKKFLKIMFSYNNKELIINETVPNRFSPKSPDKAHLNLHINSLELGDSAVYFCASSQDGNSNQPQHFGDGTRLSIL.

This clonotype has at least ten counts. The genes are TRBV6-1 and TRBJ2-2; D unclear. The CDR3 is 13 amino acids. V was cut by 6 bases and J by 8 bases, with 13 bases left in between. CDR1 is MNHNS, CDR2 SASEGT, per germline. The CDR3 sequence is CASRNTFFGELFF. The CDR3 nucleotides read TGTGCCAGCAGAAACACCTTTTTTGGGGAGCTGTTTTTT.

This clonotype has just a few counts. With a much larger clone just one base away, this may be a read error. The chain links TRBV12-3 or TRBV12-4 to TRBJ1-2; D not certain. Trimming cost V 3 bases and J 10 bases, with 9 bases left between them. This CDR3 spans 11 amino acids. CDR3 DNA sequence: TGTGCCAGCAGTTTGAAGGGAGCCTACACCTTC. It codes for CASSLKGAYTF.

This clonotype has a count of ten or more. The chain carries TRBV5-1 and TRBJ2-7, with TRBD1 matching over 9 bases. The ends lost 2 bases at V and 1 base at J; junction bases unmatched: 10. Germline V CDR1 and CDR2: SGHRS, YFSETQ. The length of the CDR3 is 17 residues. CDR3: CASSFLSSGTGSYEQYF. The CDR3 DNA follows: TGCGCCAGCAGCTTTTTATCTTCGGGGACAGGGTCCTACGAGCAGTACTTC.

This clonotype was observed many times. The CDR3 is CASRRGWLSDSPLHF. CDR3 sequence (DNA): TGTGCCAGCAGGCGCGGGTGGCTCTCCGATTCACCCCTCCACTTT. The chain carries TRBV5-8 and TRBJ1-6, with D uncertain. The germline gives CDR1 SGHTS, CDR2 YDEGEE. Trimming shortened V by 5 bases and J by 8 bases, and 17 bases separated the two germline ends. This CDR3 is built from 15 residues.

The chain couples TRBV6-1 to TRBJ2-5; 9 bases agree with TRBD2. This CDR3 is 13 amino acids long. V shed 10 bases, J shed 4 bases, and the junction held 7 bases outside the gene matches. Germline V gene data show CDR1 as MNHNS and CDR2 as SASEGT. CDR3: CATARGGAETQYF. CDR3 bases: TGTGCCACCGCTCGCGGGGGGGCAGAGACCCAGTACTTC.

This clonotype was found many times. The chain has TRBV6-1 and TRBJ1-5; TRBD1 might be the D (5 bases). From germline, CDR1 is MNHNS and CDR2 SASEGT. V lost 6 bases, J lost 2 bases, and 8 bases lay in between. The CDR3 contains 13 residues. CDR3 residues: CASRGGGNQPQHF. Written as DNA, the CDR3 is TGTGCCAGCAGGGGGGGGGGCAATCAGCCCCAGCATTTT.

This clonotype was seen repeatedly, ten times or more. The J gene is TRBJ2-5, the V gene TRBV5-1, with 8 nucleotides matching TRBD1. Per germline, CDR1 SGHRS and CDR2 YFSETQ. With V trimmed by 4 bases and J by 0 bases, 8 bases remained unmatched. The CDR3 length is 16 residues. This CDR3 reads CASSKYDRGYQETQYF. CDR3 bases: TGCGCCAGCAGCAAATACGACAGGGGATACCAAGAGACCCAGTACTTC.

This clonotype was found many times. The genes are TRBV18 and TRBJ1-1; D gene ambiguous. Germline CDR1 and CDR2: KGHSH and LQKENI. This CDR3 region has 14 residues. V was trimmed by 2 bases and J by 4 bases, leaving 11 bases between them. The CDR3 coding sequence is TGTGCCAGCTCACCATCGGGGTATGGCACTGAAGCTTTCTTT. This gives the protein CASSPSGYGTEAFF.

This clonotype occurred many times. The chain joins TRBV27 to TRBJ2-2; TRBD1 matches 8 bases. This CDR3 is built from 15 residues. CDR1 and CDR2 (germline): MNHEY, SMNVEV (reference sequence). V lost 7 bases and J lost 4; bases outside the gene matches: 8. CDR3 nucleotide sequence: TGTGCCAGCAACCGCAGGGGGCGCGGCACCGGGGAGCTGTTTTTT. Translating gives CASNRRGRGTGELFF.

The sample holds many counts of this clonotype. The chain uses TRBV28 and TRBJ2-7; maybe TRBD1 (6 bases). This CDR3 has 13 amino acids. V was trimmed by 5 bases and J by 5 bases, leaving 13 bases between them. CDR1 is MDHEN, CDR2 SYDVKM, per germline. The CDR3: CASSMAPGDEQYF. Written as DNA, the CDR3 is TGTGCCAGCAGTATGGCACCAGGGGACGAGCAGTACTTC. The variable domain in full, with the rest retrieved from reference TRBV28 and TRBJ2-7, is DVKVTQSSRYLVKRTGEKVFLECVQDMDHENMFWYRQDPGLGLRLIYFSYDVKMKEKGDIPEGYSVSREKKERFSLILESASTNQTSMYLCASSMAPGDEQYFGPGTRLTVT.

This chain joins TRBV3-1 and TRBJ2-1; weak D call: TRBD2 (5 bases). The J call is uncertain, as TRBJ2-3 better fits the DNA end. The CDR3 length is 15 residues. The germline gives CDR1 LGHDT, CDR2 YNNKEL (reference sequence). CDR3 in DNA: TGTGCCAGCAGCCTCCTAGCCCGGTGGGGAGATACGCAGTATTTT. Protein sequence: CASSLLARWGDTQYF.

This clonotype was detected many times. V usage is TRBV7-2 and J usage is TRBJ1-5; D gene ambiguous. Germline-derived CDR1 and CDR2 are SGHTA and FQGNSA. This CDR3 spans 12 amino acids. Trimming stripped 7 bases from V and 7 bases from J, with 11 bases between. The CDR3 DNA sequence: TGTGCCAGCACCACCGGTGGCCAGCCCCAGCATTTT. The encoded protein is CASTTGGQPQHF.

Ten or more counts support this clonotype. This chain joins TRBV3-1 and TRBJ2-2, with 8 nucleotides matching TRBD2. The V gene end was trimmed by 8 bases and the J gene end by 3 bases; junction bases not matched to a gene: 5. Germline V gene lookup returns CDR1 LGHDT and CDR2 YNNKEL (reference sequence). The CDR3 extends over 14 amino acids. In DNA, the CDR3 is TGTGCCAGCCGCGGGGGGATTTACACCGGGGAGCTGTTTTTT. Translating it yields CASRGGIYTGELFF.

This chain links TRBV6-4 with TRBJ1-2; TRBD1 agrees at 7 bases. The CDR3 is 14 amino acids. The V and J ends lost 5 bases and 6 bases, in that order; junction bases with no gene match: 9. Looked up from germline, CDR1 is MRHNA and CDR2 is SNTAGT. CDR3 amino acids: CASSQEQGHDGYTF. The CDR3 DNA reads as TGTGCCAGCAGTCAAGAACAGGGGCACGATGGCTACACCTTC.

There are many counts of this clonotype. As DNA, the CDR3 is TGTGCCAGCAGTGAAAGGACAGCCGGAGGCTCCTATAATTCACCCCTCCACTTT. Amino acids: CASSERTAGGSYNSPLHF. The chain couples TRBV6-1 to TRBJ1-6; perhaps TRBD1 as D (6 bases). The V gene's germline CDR1 is MNHNS and CDR2 SASEGT. The CDR3 runs to 18 residues. Trimming took 2 bases from V and 0 from J, leaving 14 bases between them.

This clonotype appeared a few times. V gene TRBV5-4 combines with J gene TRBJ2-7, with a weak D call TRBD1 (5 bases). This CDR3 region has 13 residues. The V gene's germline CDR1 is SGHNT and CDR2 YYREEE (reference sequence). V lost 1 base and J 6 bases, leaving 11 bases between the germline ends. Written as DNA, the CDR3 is TGTGCCAGCAGCTTGACAGGATCAGCCGAGCAGTACTTC. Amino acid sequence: CASSLTGSAEQYF.

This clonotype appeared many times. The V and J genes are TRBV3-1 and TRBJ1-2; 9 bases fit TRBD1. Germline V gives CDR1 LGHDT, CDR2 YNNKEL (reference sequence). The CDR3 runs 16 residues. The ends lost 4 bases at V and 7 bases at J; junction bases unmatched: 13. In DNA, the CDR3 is TGTGCCAGCAGCCCGGACATAGGACAGGGGCTCGGTGGCTACACCTTC. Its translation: CASSPDIGQGLGGYTF.

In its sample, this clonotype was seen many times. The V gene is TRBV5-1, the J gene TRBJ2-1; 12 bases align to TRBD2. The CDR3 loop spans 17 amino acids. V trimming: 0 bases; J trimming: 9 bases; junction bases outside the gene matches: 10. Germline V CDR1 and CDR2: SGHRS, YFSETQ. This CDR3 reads CASSLALAGGPSAEQFF. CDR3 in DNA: TGCGCCAGCAGCTTGGCCCTAGCGGGGGGGCCCTCGGCTGAGCAGTTCTTC.

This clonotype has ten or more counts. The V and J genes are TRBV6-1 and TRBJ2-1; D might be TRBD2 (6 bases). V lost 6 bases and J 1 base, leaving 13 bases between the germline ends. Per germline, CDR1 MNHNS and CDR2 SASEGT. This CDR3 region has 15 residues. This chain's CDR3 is CASRSYAGSYNEQFF. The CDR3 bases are TGTGCCAGCAGGTCATATGCGGGGTCCTACAATGAGCAGTTCTTC.